This passage covers 17 T cell receptor beta chains from one sample sequenced in a study of radiation and T cells in renal cell carcinoma. The table came from immunoSEQ multiplex PCR; TCRdb's copy has only in-frame clones and leaves some out. Here the sample spans 23,000 or so clones, 58% being singletons. Treatment reported: treatment-naive control, cytoreductive nephrectomy. The source material was tumor tissue, sampled from a patient whose treatment was nephrectomy without radiotherapy. These receptor sequences come from a man aged 35 to 55 with renal cell carcinoma.

This clone was picked up many times. This chain links TRBV27 with TRBJ1-6; perhaps TRBD1 as D (5 bases). CDR1 and CDR2 from the germline V gene are MNHEY and SMNVEV (reference sequence). CDR3 length: 13 amino acids. Between the trimmed V and J ends, which lost 2 bases and 14 bases, there was a span of 13 bases. This CDR3 reads CASSLKQGDSLHF. CDR3 nucleotides: TGTGCCAGCAGTTTAAAGCAGGGTGATTCCCTCCACTTT.

The sample holds a few counts of this clone. This chain joins TRBV10-1 and TRBJ1-2; 7 nucleotides line up with TRBD1. This CDR3 is built from 16 residues. V was clipped by 5 bases and J by 1 base; unmatched bases: 10. CDR1 and CDR2 (germline): WNHNN, SYGVQD (reference sequence). The CDR3 spells CASSSSVDRDNYGYTF. As DNA, the CDR3 is TGCGCCAGCAGTTCTTCCGTTGACAGGGATAACTATGGCTACACCTTC.

The rearrangement links TRBV19 to TRBJ1-3; maybe TRBD1 (6 bases). The CDR3 loop spans 15 amino acids. V lost 6 bases to trimming and J lost 0 bases, with 12 bases between them. Germline V lookup: CDR1 LNHDA, CDR2 SQIVND (reference sequence). CDR3 residues: CASSVQGTSGNTIYF. The CDR3 bases are TGTGCCAGTAGCGTACAGGGAACCTCTGGAAACACCATATATTTT.

This clone turned up a few times. At one end, the junction sequence differs from germline, possibly due to a read error. The CDR3 sequence: CASTGRTGGTDTQYF. In DNA, the CDR3 is TGTGCCAGCACGGGCCGTACAGGGGGCACGGATACGCAGTATTTT. The J gene is TRBJ2-3, the V gene TRBV6-1, with 9 positions matching TRBD1. This CDR3 comprises 15 residues. CDR1 is MNHNS, CDR2 SASEGT, per germline.

In its sample, this clone was seen a few times. The rearrangement links TRBV5-1 to TRBJ2-2; 8 positions match TRBD2. Losses at the gene ends were 4 bases for V and 4 bases for J; bases not matched to a gene: 12. Germline-derived CDR1 and CDR2 are SGHRS and YFSETQ. This CDR3 comprises 17 residues. The CDR3 DNA follows: TGCGCCAGCAGCCTTGGGCCTAGCGGGCCTTTCACCGGGGAGCTGTTTTTT. Its translation: CASSLGPSGPFTGELFF.

The J gene is TRBJ1-5, the V gene TRBV5-5, with a possible D match to TRBD1 (6 bases). V lost 0 bases, J lost 4 bases, and 11 bases lay in between. Germline assignment: CDR1 SGHKS and CDR2 YYEKEE (reference sequence). The CDR3 is 15 amino acids. The CDR3 here is CASSLEGQINQPQHF. The CDR3 nucleotides read TGTGCCAGCAGCTTGGAAGGACAGATAAATCAGCCCCAGCATTTT.

This chain links TRBV2 with TRBJ2-3; D possibly corresponds to TRBD2 (6 bases). The CDR3 totals 12 residues. Germline CDR1 reads SNHLY; CDR2 reads FYNNEI. V lost 6 bases to trimming and J lost 9 bases, with 13 bases between them. This CDR3 reads CASREGSYTQYF. CDR3 in DNA: TGTGCCAGCAGGGAGGGGAGCTACACGCAGTATTTT.

V is TRBV19 and J is TRBJ2-3; D is possibly TRBD2 (5 bases). Deletions cut 3 bases from V and 3 bases from J, with 10 bases between. CDR3 length: 14 amino acids. Germline V gene sequence: CDR1 LNHDA, CDR2 SQIVND (reference sequence). This CDR3 is CASSILGLTDTQYF. The CDR3 DNA sequence: TGTGCCAGTAGTATCCTCGGACTGACAGATACGCAGTATTTT. The full variable domain, with the rest looked up from reference TRBV19 and TRBJ2-3, is DGGITQSPKYLFRKEGQNVTLSCEQNLNHDAMYWYRQDPGQGLRLIYYSQIVNDFQKGDIAEGYSVSREKKESFPLTVTSAQKNPTAFYLCASSILGLTDTQYFGPGTRLTVL.

This chain connects TRBV29-1 to TRBJ1-1, with 7 bases aligning to TRBD1. Looked up from germline, CDR1 is SQVTM and CDR2 is ANQGSEA. CDR3 length: 13 residues. The J segment lost 1 base and the V segment lost 4 bases, leaving 3 bases of the junction unmatched. As DNA, the CDR3 is TGCAGCGTTGGGACAGGCGAGAACACTGAAGCTTTCTTT. Encoded protein: CSVGTGENTEAFF.

The chain has TRBV2 and TRBJ2-7; no reliable D call. Germline values: CDR1 SNHLY, CDR2 FYNNEI. This CDR3 comprises 11 residues. Between the trimmed V and J ends, which lost 11 bases and 1 base, there was a span of 9 bases. The CDR3 loop is CASKVSYEQYV. For the CDR3, the DNA is TGTGCCTCAAAAGTTTCCTACGAGCAGTACGTC.

The V gene is TRBV5-1, the J gene TRBJ2-2; no definite D call. Trimming removed 4 bases from V and 1 base from J, with 14 bases in between. This CDR3 is 16 amino acids long. Germline-derived CDR1 and CDR2 are SGHRS and YFSETQ. The CDR3 DNA reads TGCGCCAGCAGCACCGACAACTCAGTGAACACCGGGGAGCTGTTTTTT. Translation: CASSTDNSVNTGELFF.

The chain recombines TRBV6-5 with TRBJ2-3; a weak D match, TRBD2 (5 bases). Trimming pared 0 bases from V and 1 base from J, leaving 11 bases between. Germline V gene sequence: CDR1 MNHEY, CDR2 SVGAGI. The CDR3 extends over 16 amino acids. CDR3 sequence reads: CASSYSGVRGTDTQYF. CDR3 DNA sequence: TGTGCCAGCAGTTACTCGGGAGTGCGAGGCACAGATACGCAGTATTTT.

This clone was recorded a few times. The rearrangement links TRBV7-2 to TRBJ1-3, with 8 bases aligning to TRBD1. Germline V gene sequence: CDR1 SGHTA, CDR2 FQGNSA. The trim removed 5 bases at V and 4 bases at J, leaving 7 bases unmatched. The CDR3 runs 15 residues. CDR3 bases: TGTGCCAGCAGCCCCGGACAGGGTGGAGGAAACACCATATATTTT. It encodes CASSPGQGGGNTIYF.

V is TRBV7-9 and J is TRBJ1-2; TRBD1 matches 11 bases. Germline V gives CDR1 SEHNR, CDR2 FQNEAQ (reference sequence). Losses at the gene ends were 2 bases for V and 4 bases for J; bases not matched to a gene: 9. There are 17 residues in the CDR3. CDR3 nucleotides: TGTGCCAGCAGCTTAAAAGGGACAGGGGGTTTGAGCTATGGCTACACCTTC. Amino acid sequence: CASSLKGTGGLSYGYTF.

The V call is TRBV6-1, the J call TRBJ2-7, with unresolved D. The length of the CDR3 is 12 residues. V lost 2 bases and J 3 bases, leaving 5 bases between the germline ends. CDR1 and CDR2 (germline): MNHNS, SASEGT. The CDR3 loop is CASSEWGYEQYV. In nucleotides, the CDR3 is TGTGCCAGCAGTGAATGGGGCTACGAGCAGTACGTC.

Judged by abundance, this clone is medium-sized. The J gene is TRBJ1-1, the V gene TRBV11-3; D gene unclear. Trimming took 3 bases from V and 11 from J, leaving 16 bases between them. CDR1 is SGHNT and CDR2 is YENEEA in the germline V gene. The CDR3 contains 13 residues. CDR3 amino acids: CASSLTTGDLAFF. CDR3 DNA sequence: TGTGCCAGCAGCTTGACGACCGGGGATTTGGCTTTCTTT.

This clone was detected only a few times. The CDR3 region has the DNA TGTGCCAGCAGCATGGGACAGGGGAGTTCACCCCTCCACTTT. It encodes CASSMGQGSSPLHF. J is TRBJ1-6 and V is TRBV7-2; 10 positions match TRBD1. The CDR3 spans 14 residues. Germline lookup yields CDR1 SGHTA and CDR2 FQGNSA. The J segment lost 9 bases and the V segment lost 5 bases, leaving 4 bases of the junction unmatched.